This TCR beta chain stems from a study of shared clonotypes between healthy human individuals. Study-level background: Per donor, three plates held CD4 naive cells, three held CD4 memory, two held CD8 naive and one held CD8 memory.

The CDR3 extends over 13 amino acids. Trimming stripped 5 bases from V and 4 bases from J, with 8 bases between. Germline loops: CDR1 KGHSH, CDR2 LQKENI. Whole-study results and caveats: Clonotypes that were shared across a handful of donors made up approximately 5% of naive CD4 clonotypes. Few donors limited the genetic and exposure-history diversity represented. Among donors, clonotype sharing was expected to be affected by sequencing depth.

Assay used: immunoSEQ multiplex PCR; TCRdb lists only in-frame clones, some missing. The sample lists a few million clones, 90% to 95% occurring once. Points on this clone: Its target is not known.

The specimen sequenced was naive CD4+ T cells from PBMCs. The subset here: CD45RA+ positively selected. The chain carries TRBV18 and TRBJ2-2; D not resolved. The clonotype comes from a man aged 18 to 35 in good health. Some clones in this sample may be carry-over from other donors' samples. The CDR3 protein is CASSTTFTGELFF. CDR3 DNA: TGTGCCAGCTCAACGACTTTCACCGGGGAGCTGTTTTTT.